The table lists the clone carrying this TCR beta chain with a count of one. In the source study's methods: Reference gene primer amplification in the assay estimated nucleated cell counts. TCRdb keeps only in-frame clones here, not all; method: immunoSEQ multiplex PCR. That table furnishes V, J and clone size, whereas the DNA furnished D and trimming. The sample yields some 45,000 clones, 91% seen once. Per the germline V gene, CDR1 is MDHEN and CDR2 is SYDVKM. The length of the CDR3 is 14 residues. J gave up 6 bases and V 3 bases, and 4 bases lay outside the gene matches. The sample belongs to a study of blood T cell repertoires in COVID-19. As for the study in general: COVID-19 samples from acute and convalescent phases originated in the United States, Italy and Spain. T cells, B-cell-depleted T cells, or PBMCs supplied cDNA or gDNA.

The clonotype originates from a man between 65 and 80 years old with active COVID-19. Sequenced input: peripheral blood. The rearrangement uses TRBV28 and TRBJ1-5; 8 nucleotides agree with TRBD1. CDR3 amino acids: CASSLGDRSQPQHF. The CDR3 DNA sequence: TGTGCCAGCAGTTTGGGGGACAGGAGTCAGCCCCAGCATTTT.